This TCR beta chain was recovered during a study of beta chain features in type 1 diabetes. Study at large: There was similarity between patients and healthy donors in age, gender and cell yields. Findings and limits, study-wide: All four CD4+ subsets from Type 1 diabetes patients carried moderately but significantly shorter TCRB CDR3s. The naive, central memory and Treg TCRB repertoires looked more alike in patients than they did in healthy donors.

The study reverse transcribed the entire isolated RNA, so it sequenced expressed TCRB transcripts. Assay: immunoSEQ multiplex PCR; the TCRdb copy retains only in-frame clones and omits some. This repertoire shows about 150,000 clones, around 8% found once; its top ten account for roughly 1%. Using CD45RO/CCR7/CD25/CD127/CD95/CD27, CD4+ naive, central memory, regulatory and stem cell-like memory cells were sorted. The CDR3 extends over 17 amino acids. V lost 0 bases to trimming and J lost 6 bases; unmatched junction nucleotides: 9. Germline lookup yields CDR1 MGHRA and CDR2 YSYEKL. In regard to this clone: Its antigen is as yet unknown.

Sequenced input: central memory CD4+ T cells from blood. The chain has TRBV4-1 and TRBJ1-5, with TRBD1 matching over 9 bases. This sequence was found in a woman in her 40s with type 1 diabetes. The CDR3 region has the DNA TGCGCCAGCAGCCAAGAGGGGGGACAGGGATTTGGTCAGCCCCAGCATTTT. This sequence encodes CASSQEGGQGFGQPQHF.